This TCR beta chain stems from a study of blood T cells in healthy people across ages. This CDR3 is built from 16 residues. V was cut by 2 bases and J by 4 bases, with 18 bases left in between. Germline CDR1 and CDR2: SGHDT and YYEEEE. A second roughly 6 to 12 cycle PCR used barcoded and J-beta primers. TCRdb processed the 5' RACE reads anew with MiXCR; each CDR3 protein has one entry. The sample records fewer than 1,200,000 distinct CDR3 sequences, roughly a quarter being singletons. These same records also appear under a second study, on T cells of mothers and their children.

This rearrangement joins TRBV5-6 to TRBJ2-5; possibly TRBD2 for D (6 bases). This clonotype was sampled from a girl under 10 years old in good health. The sequenced sample was blood. The CDR3 coding sequence is TGTGCCAGCAGCTTTGGAATATTATTTAGCGGAGAGACCCAGTACTTC. The encoded protein is CASSFGILFSGETQYF.